This paragraph reports one T cell receptor beta chain. The RNA input was 0.5 to 1 ug, and it was reverse transcribed with random hexamers. TCRdb reanalysed the immunoSEQ multiplex PCR reads using MiXCR and keeps one entry per CDR3 protein. The sample lists 130,000 to 150,000 distinct CDR3 sequences; roughly 95% were seen once. The CDR3 extends over 15 amino acids. V was shortened by 6 bases and J by 1 base, with 15 bases between the two germline ends. CDR1 is MNHEY, CDR2 SMNVEV, per germline (reference sequence). This sample is part of a study of CD8 T cells in Susac syndrome. The sample taken for sequencing was CD4+ T cells from PBMCs. This receptor was obtained from a human donor in good health. The rearrangement links TRBV27 to TRBJ1-2; D is unclear. Written as DNA, the CDR3 is TGTGCCAGCAGCCATACGGGCGGGATTAACTATGGCTACACCTTC. Translation: CASSHTGGINYGYTF.